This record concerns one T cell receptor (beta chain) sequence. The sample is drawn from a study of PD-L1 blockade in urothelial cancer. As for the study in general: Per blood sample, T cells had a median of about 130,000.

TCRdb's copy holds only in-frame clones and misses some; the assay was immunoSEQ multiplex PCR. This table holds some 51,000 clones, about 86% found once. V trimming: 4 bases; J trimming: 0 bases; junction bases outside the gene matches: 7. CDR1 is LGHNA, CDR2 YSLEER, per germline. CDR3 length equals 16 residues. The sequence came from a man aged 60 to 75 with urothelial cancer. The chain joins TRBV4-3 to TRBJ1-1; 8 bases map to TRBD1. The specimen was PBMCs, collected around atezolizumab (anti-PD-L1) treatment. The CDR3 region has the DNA TGCGCCAGCAGCCCCCAGGGGGCGACCCTGAACACTGAAGCTTTCTTT. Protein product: CASSPQGATLNTEAFF.